These 7 T cell receptor beta chains share one sample of origin, sequenced in a study of blood T cell repertoires in COVID-19. Generated by immunoSEQ multiplex PCR, the TCRdb table keeps only in-frame clones and is missing some. Of roughly 180,000 clones listed, more than 85% are singletons. The sample consisted of peripheral blood. Receptor source: a woman under 40 with active or convalescent COVID-19.

The chain is built from TRBV5-4 and TRBJ2-3; D might be TRBD1 (7 bases). This CDR3 spans 15 amino acids. Germline-derived CDR1 and CDR2 are SGHNT and YYREEE (reference sequence). V lost 4 bases, J lost 2 bases, and 14 bases lay in between. CDR3 DNA sequence: TGTGCCAGCAGCGCGGGACAGTTCGCCACAGATACGCAGTATTTT. It is translated as CASSAGQFATDTQYF.

The gene calls are TRBV5-5 and TRBJ2-7; 7 positions match TRBD1. The V gene's germline CDR1 is SGHKS and CDR2 YYEKEE (reference sequence). There are 15 residues in the CDR3. V lost 5 bases and J lost 3; bases outside the gene matches: 11. The chain's CDR3 is CASSRETGTDYEQYF. The CDR3 region has the DNA TGTGCCAGCAGTCGTGAGACAGGGACAGACTACGAGCAGTACTTC.

Remarks on this clone: The sample has other DNA sequences that encode this CDR3 too. J is TRBJ2-7 and V is TRBV28; D gene unclear. Between the trimmed V and J ends, which lost 2 bases and 4 bases, there was a span of 9 bases. Looked up from germline, CDR1 is MDHEN and CDR2 is SYDVKM. The CDR3 runs 13 residues. The chain's CDR3 is CASSLGGTYEQYF. The DNA of the CDR3 is TGTGCCAGCAGTTTAGGCGGAACATACGAGCAGTACTTC.

The CDR3 is CASSLTGGRDGTFF. CDR3 sequence (DNA): TGTGCCAGCAGCTTAACAGGGGGCCGGGATGGGACTTTCTTT. The chain couples TRBV7-9 to TRBJ1-1; 9 bases map to TRBD1. The CDR3 contains 14 residues. After removal of 2 bases from V and 12 bases from J, the junction contained 10 bases not matched to a gene. Germline loops: CDR1 SEHNR, CDR2 FQNEAQ (reference sequence).

The chain employs TRBV2 and TRBJ2-4; 9 nucleotides line up with TRBD1. The CDR3 has 14 amino acids. The trim removed 5 bases at V and 8 bases at J, leaving 7 bases unmatched. Per germline, CDR1 SNHLY and CDR2 FYNNEI. Written as DNA, the CDR3 is TGTGCCAGCAGTCCCGACAGGGGGGTAGACATTCAGTACTTC. Translating it yields CASSPDRGVDIQYF.

Only one count was recorded for this clone. The chain has TRBV6-2 or TRBV6-3 and TRBJ2-3; TRBD2 aligns across 12 bases. Germline V gene sequence: CDR1 MNHEY, CDR2 SVGEGT. The length of the CDR3 is 20 residues. V dropped 2 bases and J dropped 1; count of bases not matched to a gene: 13. The CDR3 is CASSYPPTSGSFWGTDTQYF. The CDR3 nucleotides read TGTGCCAGCAGTTACCCCCCGACTAGCGGGAGTTTCTGGGGCACAGATACGCAGTATTTT.

This rearrangement joins TRBV2 to TRBJ1-6, with no clear D. V was cut by 6 bases and J by 9 bases, with 18 bases left in between. CDR3 length equals 15 residues. Germline lookup yields CDR1 SNHLY and CDR2 FYNNEI. The CDR3 here is CASRSPPRGGSPLHF. CDR3 nucleotides: TGTGCCAGCAGGTCTCCCCCGCGAGGTGGTTCACCCCTCCACTTT.